This TCR beta chain stems from a study of shared T cell receptors in the human thymus. Method: immunoSEQ multiplex PCR; TCRdb's copy keeps in-frame clones and lacks some. The sample shows 720,000 or so clones, roughly 88% of them seen only once. The sample also formed part of further work on human thymus T cells. In that study: The study used thymus tissue resected during corrective heart surgery. Repertoires sampled from thymus and blood appeared biased in V and J gene usage. The related literature has documented a marked overlap of thymic repertoires among unrelated individuals.

The sequenced material came from thymocytes. This TCR was sampled from a girl under two years old with a congenital heart defect.

Here the CDR3 reads CAIKSEASGLPSTDTQYF. DNA for the CDR3: TGTGCCATCAAATCGGAGGCTAGCGGGCTCCCGAGCACAGATACGCAGTATTTT. V and J are TRBV10-3 and TRBJ2-3; 8 nucleotides agree with TRBD2. The germline V gene has CDR1 ENHRY and CDR2 SYGVKD. V shed 7 bases and J 0 bases; nucleotides not matched to a gene: 15. This CDR3 has 18 residues.